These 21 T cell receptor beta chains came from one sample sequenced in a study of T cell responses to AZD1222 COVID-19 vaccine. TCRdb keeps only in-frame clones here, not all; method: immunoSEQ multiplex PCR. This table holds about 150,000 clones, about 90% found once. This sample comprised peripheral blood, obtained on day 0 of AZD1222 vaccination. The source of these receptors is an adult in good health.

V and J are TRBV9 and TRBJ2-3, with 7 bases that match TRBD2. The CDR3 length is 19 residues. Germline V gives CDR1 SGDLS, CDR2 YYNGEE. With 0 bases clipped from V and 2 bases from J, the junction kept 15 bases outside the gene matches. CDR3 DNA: TGTGCCAGCAGCGTAGTCGGGGCCTATTCGAGCGGGGTCACAGATACGCAGTATTTT. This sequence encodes CASSVVGAYSSGVTDTQYF.

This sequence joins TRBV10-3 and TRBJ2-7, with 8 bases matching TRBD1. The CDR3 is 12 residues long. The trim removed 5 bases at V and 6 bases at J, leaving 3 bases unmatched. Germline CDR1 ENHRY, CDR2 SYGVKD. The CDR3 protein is CAISSDRVEQYF. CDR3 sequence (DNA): TGTGCCATCAGTTCGGACAGGGTCGAGCAGTACTTC.

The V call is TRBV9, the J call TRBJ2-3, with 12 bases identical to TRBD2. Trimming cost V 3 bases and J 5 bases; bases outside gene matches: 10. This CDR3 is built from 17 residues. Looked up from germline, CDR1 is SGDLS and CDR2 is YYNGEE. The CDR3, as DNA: TGTGCCAGCAGCGAACACCTAGCGGGAGGGCCGATAGATACGCAGTATTTT. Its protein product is CASSEHLAGGPIDTQYF.

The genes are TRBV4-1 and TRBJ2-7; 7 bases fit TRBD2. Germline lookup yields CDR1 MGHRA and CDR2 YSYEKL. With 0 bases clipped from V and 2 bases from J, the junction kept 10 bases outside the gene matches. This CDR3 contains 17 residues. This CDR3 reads CASSQDQGGPRTYEQYF. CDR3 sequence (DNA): TGCGCCAGCAGCCAAGATCAGGGAGGGCCAAGGACCTACGAGCAGTACTTC.

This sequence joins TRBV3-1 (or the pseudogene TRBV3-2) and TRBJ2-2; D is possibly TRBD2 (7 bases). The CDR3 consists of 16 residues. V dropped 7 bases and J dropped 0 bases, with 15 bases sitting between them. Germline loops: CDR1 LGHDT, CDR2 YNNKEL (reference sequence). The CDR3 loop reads CASNSRGAANTGELFF. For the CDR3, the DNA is TGTGCCAGCAATTCTCGGGGGGCCGCGAACACCGGGGAGCTGTTTTTT.

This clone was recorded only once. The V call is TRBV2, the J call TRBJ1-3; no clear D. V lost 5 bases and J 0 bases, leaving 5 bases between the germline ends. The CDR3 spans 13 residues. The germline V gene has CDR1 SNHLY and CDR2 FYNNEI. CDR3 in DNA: TGTGCCAGCAGTAGGCGCTCTGGAAACACCATATATTTT. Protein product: CASSRRSGNTIYF.

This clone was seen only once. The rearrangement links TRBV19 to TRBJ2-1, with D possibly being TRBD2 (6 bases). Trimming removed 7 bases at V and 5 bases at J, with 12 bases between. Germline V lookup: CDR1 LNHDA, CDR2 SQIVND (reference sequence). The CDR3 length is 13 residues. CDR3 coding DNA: TGTGCCAGTATTAGGAGGGGCGACAATGAGCAGTTCTTC. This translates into CASIRRGDNEQFF.

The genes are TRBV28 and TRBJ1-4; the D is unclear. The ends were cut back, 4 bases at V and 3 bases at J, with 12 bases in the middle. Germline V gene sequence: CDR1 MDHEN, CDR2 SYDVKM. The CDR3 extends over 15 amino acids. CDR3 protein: CASSSLAQANEKLFF. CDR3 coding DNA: TGTGCCAGCAGTTCACTGGCGCAGGCTAATGAAAAACTGTTTTTT. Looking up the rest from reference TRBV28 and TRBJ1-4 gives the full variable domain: DVKVTQSSRYLVKRTGEKVFLECVQDMDHENMFWYRQDPGLGLRLIYFSYDVKMKEKGDIPEGYSVSREKKERFSLILESASTNQTSMYLCASSSLAQANEKLFFGSGTQLSVL.

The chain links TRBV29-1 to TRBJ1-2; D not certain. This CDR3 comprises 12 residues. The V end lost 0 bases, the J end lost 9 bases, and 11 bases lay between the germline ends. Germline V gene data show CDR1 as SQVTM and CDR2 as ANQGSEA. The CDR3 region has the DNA TGCAGCGTTGAAGAGTCCGGACGGAGCTACACCTTC. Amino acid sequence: CSVEESGRSYTF. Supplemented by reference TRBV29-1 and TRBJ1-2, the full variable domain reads SAVISQKPSRDICQRGTSLTIQCQVDSQVTMMFWYRQQPGQSLTLIATANQGSEATYESGFVIDKFPISRPNLTFSTLTVSNMSPEDSSIYLCSVEESGRSYTFGSGTRLTVV.

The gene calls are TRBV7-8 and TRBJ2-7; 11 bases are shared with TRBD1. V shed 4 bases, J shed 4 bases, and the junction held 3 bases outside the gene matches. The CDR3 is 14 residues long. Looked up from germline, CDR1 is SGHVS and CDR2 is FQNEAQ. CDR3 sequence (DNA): TGTGCCAGCAGCTCCGGACAGGGGGCATACGAGCAGTACTTC. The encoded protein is CASSSGQGAYEQYF.

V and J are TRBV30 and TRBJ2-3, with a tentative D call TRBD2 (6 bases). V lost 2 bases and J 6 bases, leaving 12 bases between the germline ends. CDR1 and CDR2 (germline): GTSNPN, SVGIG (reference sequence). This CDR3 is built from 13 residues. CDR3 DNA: TGTGCCTGGAGTCCCAGGAGGGCTGATACGCAGTATTTT. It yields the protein CAWSPRRADTQYF.

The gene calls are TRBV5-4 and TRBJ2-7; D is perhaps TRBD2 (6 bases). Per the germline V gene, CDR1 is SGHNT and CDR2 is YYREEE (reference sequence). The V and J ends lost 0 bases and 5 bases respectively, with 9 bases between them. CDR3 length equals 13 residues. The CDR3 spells CASSLAGVDEQYF. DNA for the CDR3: TGTGCCAGCAGCTTGGCGGGAGTCGACGAGCAGTACTTC.

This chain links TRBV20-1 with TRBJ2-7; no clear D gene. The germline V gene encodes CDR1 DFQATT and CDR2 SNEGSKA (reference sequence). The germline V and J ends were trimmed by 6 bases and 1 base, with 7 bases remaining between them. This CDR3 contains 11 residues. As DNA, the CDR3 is TGCAGTGCATTTCGGTCCTACGAGCAGTACTTC. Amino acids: CSAFRSYEQYF.

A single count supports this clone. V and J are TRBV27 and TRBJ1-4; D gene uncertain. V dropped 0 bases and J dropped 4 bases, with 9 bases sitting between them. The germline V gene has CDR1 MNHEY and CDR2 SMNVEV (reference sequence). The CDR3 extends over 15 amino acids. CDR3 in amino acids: CASSLSNRYNEKLFF. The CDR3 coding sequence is TGTGCCAGCAGTTTATCCAACAGATATAATGAAAAACTGTTTTTT.

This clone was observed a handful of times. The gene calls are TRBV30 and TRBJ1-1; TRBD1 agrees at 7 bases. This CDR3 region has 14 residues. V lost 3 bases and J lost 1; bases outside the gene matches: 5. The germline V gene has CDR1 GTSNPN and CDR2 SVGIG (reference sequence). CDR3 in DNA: TGTGCCTGGAGATCAGGGGGGAAGAACACTGAAGCTTTCTTT. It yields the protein CAWRSGGKNTEAFF.

The DNA for the CDR3 is TGTGCCAGCAGCTTACGTGGAGTCCTGATGAACACTGAAGCTTTCTTT. Encoded protein: CASSLRGVLMNTEAFF. V and J are TRBV7-2 and TRBJ1-1; D gene ambiguous. The CDR3 length is 16 residues. Germline V gene lookup returns CDR1 SGHTA and CDR2 FQGNSA. With 2 bases removed from V and 0 bases from J, the gap between germline ends came to 13 bases.

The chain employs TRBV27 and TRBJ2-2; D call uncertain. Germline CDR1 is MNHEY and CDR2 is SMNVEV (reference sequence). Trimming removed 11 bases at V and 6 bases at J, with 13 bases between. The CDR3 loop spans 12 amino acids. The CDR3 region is CASRRGAGELFF. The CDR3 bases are TGTGCCTCCAGGCGTGGGGCCGGGGAGCTGTTTTTT.

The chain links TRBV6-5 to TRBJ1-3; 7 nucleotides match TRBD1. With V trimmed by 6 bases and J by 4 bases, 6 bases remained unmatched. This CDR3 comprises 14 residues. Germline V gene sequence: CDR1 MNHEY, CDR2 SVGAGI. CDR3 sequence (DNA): TGTGCCAGCAGCTTCACAGGGGTCGGAAACACCATATATTTT. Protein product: CASSFTGVGNTIYF.

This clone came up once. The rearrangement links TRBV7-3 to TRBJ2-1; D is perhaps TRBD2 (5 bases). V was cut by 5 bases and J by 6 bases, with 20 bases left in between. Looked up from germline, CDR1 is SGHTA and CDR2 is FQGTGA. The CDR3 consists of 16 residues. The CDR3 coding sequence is TGTGCCAGCAGCCTTGGAGGATCTTACACCATCAATGAGCAGTTCTTC. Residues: CASSLGGSYTINEQFF.

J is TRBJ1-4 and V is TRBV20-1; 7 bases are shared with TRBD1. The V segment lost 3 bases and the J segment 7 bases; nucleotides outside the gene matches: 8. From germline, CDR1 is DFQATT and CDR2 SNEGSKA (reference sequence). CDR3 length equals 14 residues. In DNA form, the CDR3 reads TGCAGTGCTAGTCGCCGACAGGGAGGTGAAAAACTGTTTTTT. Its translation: CSASRRQGGEKLFF.

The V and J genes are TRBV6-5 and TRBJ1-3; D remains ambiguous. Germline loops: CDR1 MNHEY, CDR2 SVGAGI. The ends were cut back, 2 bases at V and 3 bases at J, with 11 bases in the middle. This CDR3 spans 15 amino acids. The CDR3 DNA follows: TGTGCCAGCAGTTACATAGCTGGCGATGGAAACACCATATATTTT. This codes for CASSYIAGDGNTIYF.